This T cell receptor (beta chain) was recovered during a study of a mutant IDH1 vaccine in newly diagnosed glioma. V lost 6 bases and J lost 4; bases outside the gene matches: 7. Per the germline V gene, CDR1 is MNHEY and CDR2 is SVGAGI. This CDR3 has 14 residues. Assay: immunoSEQ multiplex PCR; the TCRdb copy retains only in-frame clones and omits some. The sample has 20,000 to 25,000 clones, approximately 85% seen once. Indicated time point: baseline, week 1 (first vaccination visit). Treatment defined: pre-vaccination baseline after standard-of-care therapy. Only one count was recorded for this clone.

This receptor was obtained from a man aged 40-50 years with glioma. This sequence joins TRBV6-5 and TRBJ1-2; TRBD1 aligns across 8 bases. This specimen was PBMCs, taken from a glioma patient treated with radiotherapy, temozolomide or both. The CDR3 loop is CASRRRGQGYGYTF. The CDR3, as DNA: TGTGCCAGCAGACGCAGGGGGCAGGGCTATGGCTACACCTTC.